A single sample gave rise to the 28 T cell receptor beta chains below, sequenced in a study of cytomegalovirus exposure and HLA in healthy donors. The PCR had 60 Vbeta and 13 Jbeta primers. Using immunoSEQ multiplex PCR, the repertoire was profiled, and TCRdb retains in-frame clones only, with some absent. The sample holds 150,000 to 200,000 clones, more than 60% seen once. Sequencing was done on a sample of PBMCs. The receptors originated from a woman between 25 and 40 years old in good health and CMV-seropositive.

This chain connects TRBV28 to TRBJ2-3; TRBD1 might be the D (6 bases). Germline CDR1 and CDR2: MDHEN and SYDVKM. The length of the CDR3 is 13 residues. Deletions cut 8 bases from V and 4 bases from J, with 13 bases between. This CDR3 reads CASDARGSDTQYF. The CDR3 coding sequence is TGTGCCAGCGATGCCAGGGGTTCAGATACGCAGTATTTT.

The chain couples TRBV28 to TRBJ2-7; possibly TRBD2 for D (6 bases). V shed 3 bases and J shed 1 base, with 16 bases lying between them. The CDR3 is 16 amino acids. Germline V gives CDR1 MDHEN, CDR2 SYDVKM. CDR3 loop: CASSLGSGGKSYEQYF. The CDR3 DNA follows: TGTGCCAGCAGTTTGGGTTCCGGGGGTAAATCCTACGAGCAGTACTTC.

V and J are TRBV30 and TRBJ1-5, with a tentative D call TRBD1 (5 bases). The V end was cut by 4 bases, the J end by 2 bases, with 15 bases between. This CDR3 has 15 residues. The germline V gene has CDR1 GTSNPN and CDR2 SVGIG (reference sequence). The CDR3 bases are TGTGCCTGGAATCGGGGAGGGGCGGGCAATCAGCCCCAGCATTTT. It translates to CAWNRGGAGNQPQHF.

CDR3: CAWSDGNLYEQYF. The CDR3 DNA sequence: TGTGCCTGGAGTGACGGGAATCTATACGAGCAGTACTTC. V usage is TRBV30 and J usage is TRBJ2-7; perhaps TRBD2 as D (5 bases). This CDR3 spans 13 amino acids. Germline V gives CDR1 GTSNPN, CDR2 SVGIG (reference sequence). The V end was cut by 1 base, the J end by 4 bases, with 11 bases between. The full variable domain, rest sourced from reference TRBV30 and TRBJ2-7, is SQTIHQWPATLVQPVGSPLSLECTVEGTSNPNLYWYRQAAGRGLQLLFYSVGIGQISSEVPQNLSASRPQDRQFILSSKKLLLSDSGFYLCAWSDGNLYEQYFGPGTRLTVT.

V and J are TRBV27 and TRBJ2-7, with D maybe TRBD1 (5 bases). V was trimmed by 4 bases and J by 2 bases, leaving 9 bases between them. The germline CDR1 and CDR2 sequences are MNHEY and SMNVEV (reference sequence). The CDR3 runs to 13 residues. This CDR3 is CASSSGATYEQYF. CDR3 DNA sequence: TGTGCCAGCAGTTCTGGGGCGACCTACGAGCAGTACTTC.

This clone was seen only a few times. This chain links TRBV9 with TRBJ2-3; maybe TRBD2 (6 bases). The germline V and J ends were trimmed by 0 bases and 8 bases, with 16 bases remaining between them. CDR1 is SGDLS, CDR2 YYNGEE, per germline. CDR3 size: 15 residues. The CDR3 reads CASSVASGPRGTQYF. DNA of the CDR3: TGTGCCAGCAGCGTAGCCAGCGGGCCGAGGGGTACGCAGTATTTT.

The J gene is TRBJ2-4, the V gene TRBV7-9; D unresolved. The germline CDR1 and CDR2 sequences are SEHNR and FQNEAQ (reference sequence). This CDR3 region has 16 residues. Trimming shortened V by 5 bases and J by 0 bases, and 14 bases separated the two germline ends. The CDR3 spells CASSPPTPVAKNIQYF. CDR3 bases: TGTGCCAGCAGCCCTCCCACTCCGGTAGCCAAAAACATTCAGTACTTC.

The chain recombines TRBV7-2 with TRBJ2-5; 7 nucleotides align to TRBD2. Germline V CDR1 and CDR2: SGHTA, FQGNSA. The CDR3 is 15 amino acids. The ends lost 5 bases at V and 4 bases at J; junction bases unmatched: 10. The CDR3: CASSPGGRAGETQYF. CDR3 in DNA: TGTGCCAGCAGCCCTGGGGGGAGGGCAGGAGAGACCCAGTACTTC.

The CDR3 spells CASSLYEGRGSEKLFF. The CDR3 DNA follows: TGTGCCAGCAGTTTATATGAAGGCAGGGGGAGTGAAAAACTGTTTTTT. The rearrangement uses TRBV27 and TRBJ1-4; 7 nucleotides line up with TRBD1. Unmatched junction bases numbered 9, after V lost 1 base and J lost 7 bases. This CDR3 region has 16 residues. CDR1 and CDR2 (germline): MNHEY, SMNVEV (reference sequence).

The gene calls are TRBV28 and TRBJ2-4; TRBD2 matches 7 bases. The CDR3 runs to 15 residues. The germline V gene encodes CDR1 MDHEN and CDR2 SYDVKM. V shed 4 bases, J shed 1 base, and the junction held 4 bases outside the gene matches. The CDR3 reads CASSSPGGAKNIQYF. CDR3 sequence (DNA): TGTGCCAGCAGTTCCCCGGGGGGTGCCAAAAACATTCAGTACTTC.

The gene calls are TRBV7-2 and TRBJ2-7, with 12 bases matching TRBD1. There are 17 residues in the CDR3. V gave up 1 base and J gave up 2 bases; unmatched junction bases: 6. Per the germline V gene, CDR1 is SGHTA and CDR2 is FQGNSA. The CDR3 region is CASSLVVGQGATYEQYF. CDR3 DNA sequence: TGTGCCAGCAGCTTAGTTGTGGGACAGGGGGCTACCTACGAGCAGTACTTC. The full variable domain, with the rest looked up from reference TRBV7-2 and TRBJ2-7, is GAGVSQSPSNKVTEKGKDVELRCDPISGHTALYWYRQSLGQGLEFLIYFQGNSAPDKSGLPSDRFSAERTGGSVSTLTIQRTQQEDSAVYLCASSLVVGQGATYEQYFGPGTRLTVT.

This clone was counted a few times. This sequence joins TRBV7-2 and TRBJ2-7; 13 bases fit TRBD2. Germline V gene lookup returns CDR1 SGHTA and CDR2 FQGNSA. V shed 5 bases and J 4 bases; nucleotides not matched to a gene: 8. The CDR3 sequence is 16 residues long. The CDR3 region is CASSLTGTSGKYEQYF. The DNA of the CDR3 is TGTGCCAGCAGCCTCACGGGGACTAGCGGGAAGTACGAGCAGTACTTC.

V gene TRBV6-6 combines with J gene TRBJ1-1, with D unresolved. The CDR3 runs 14 residues. Trimming removed 0 bases at V and 5 bases at J, with 10 bases between. Germline-derived CDR1 and CDR2 are MNHNY and SVGAGI (reference sequence). The CDR3 region is CASSYSGGGTEAFF. In DNA form, the CDR3 reads TGTGCCAGCAGTTACTCAGGTGGAGGGACTGAAGCTTTCTTT.

This chain uses TRBV12-5 with TRBJ1-5; 8 positions match TRBD1. J gave up 0 bases and V 3 bases, and 10 bases lay outside the gene matches. Germline-derived CDR1 and CDR2 are LGHNT and FRNRAP. This CDR3 is 18 amino acids long. The DNA for the CDR3 is TGTGCTAGTGGTTTTGGACAGGGATCCCTATATAGCAATCAGCCCCAGCATTTT. This translates into CASGFGQGSLYSNQPQHF.

The rearrangement uses TRBV9 and TRBJ2-1; a possible D gene is TRBD1 (5 bases). Trimming cost V 2 bases and J 9 bases, with 12 bases left between them. The CDR3 runs to 13 residues. Germline CDR1 SGDLS, CDR2 YYNGEE. CDR3 nucleotides: TGTGCCAGCAGCGTCTCAGGGTCGACTGAGCAGTTCTTC. Translating gives CASSVSGSTEQFF.

The chain joins TRBV18 to TRBJ2-7, with D possibly being TRBD1 (5 bases). The germline V gene encodes CDR1 KGHSH and CDR2 LQKENI. The CDR3 consists of 13 residues. V was clipped by 1 base and J by 6 bases, with 10 bases between them. This chain's CDR3 is CASSPLGVGEQYF. The CDR3, as DNA: TGTGCCAGCTCACCACTAGGGGTGGGCGAGCAGTACTTC.

This chain joins TRBV28 and TRBJ1-1; 8 nucleotides line up with TRBD1. J gave up 4 bases and V 5 bases, and 6 bases lay outside the gene matches. Germline CDR1 is MDHEN and CDR2 is SYDVKM. This CDR3 region has 14 residues. CDR3 bases: TGTGCCAGCAGTCTAATACAGGGGGGCACTGAAGCTTTCTTT. Translating gives CASSLIQGGTEAFF.

The chain joins TRBV11-2 to TRBJ2-7, with D perhaps TRBD1 (5 bases). Per germline, CDR1 SGHAT and CDR2 FQNNGV. The V end was cut by 1 base, the J end by 5 bases, with 15 bases between. The CDR3 totals 15 residues. The CDR3 region is CASSLGQQGVHEQYF. CDR3 DNA sequence: TGTGCCAGCAGCTTAGGTCAACAAGGGGTCCACGAGCAGTACTTC.

The V gene is TRBV10-3, the J gene TRBJ1-2, with D perhaps TRBD1 (6 bases). The V end lost 9 bases, the J end lost 6 bases, and 14 bases lay between the germline ends. Germline loops: CDR1 ENHRY, CDR2 SYGVKD. The CDR3 covers 12 residues. The CDR3 region has the DNA TGTGCCATAACACAGGGTGAAAATGGCTACACCTTC. It is translated as CAITQGENGYTF.

Concerning this clone: At one end, the junction sequence differs from germline, possibly due to a read error. The rearrangement joins TRBV7-9 to TRBJ2-1, with TRBD2 matching 10 bases. This CDR3 has 15 residues. Looked up from germline, CDR1 is SEHNR and CDR2 is FQNEAQ (reference sequence). The CDR3 bases are TGTTCCAGCAGCCAAGCGGGAGGGGAGGGATATGAGCAGTTCTTC. This sequence encodes CSSSQAGGEGYEQFF.

The J gene is TRBJ2-1, the V gene TRBV5-1; TRBD2 matches at 8 bases. This CDR3 has 17 residues. The germline CDR1 and CDR2 sequences are SGHRS and YFSETQ. Trimming removed 0 bases from V and 7 bases from J; junction bases left unmatched: 12. CDR3 amino acids: CASSLEGIAGPLNEQFF. In DNA form, the CDR3 reads TGCGCCAGCAGCTTGGAAGGGATAGCGGGGCCTTTAAATGAGCAGTTCTTC.

The chain joins TRBV5-8 to TRBJ2-3, with 11 bases identical to TRBD2. Unmatched junction bases numbered 10, after V lost 3 bases and J lost 4 bases. This CDR3 region has 17 residues. Germline CDR1 SGHTS, CDR2 YDEGEE. CDR3 sequence (DNA): TGTGCCAGCAGCTCTTCTCTAGCGGGAGGTCTCCCAGATACGCAGTATTTT. It is translated as CASSSSLAGGLPDTQYF.

This chain links TRBV7-2 with TRBJ2-7, with a tentative D call TRBD2 (6 bases). Germline V gives CDR1 SGHTA, CDR2 FQGNSA. The ends were cut back, 6 bases at V and 3 bases at J, with 15 bases in the middle. This CDR3 comprises 14 residues. The CDR3 region has the DNA TGTGCCAGCAGAACCCAGGAGGGTTTCTACGAGCAGTACTTC. Residues: CASRTQEGFYEQYF.

The gene calls are TRBV30 and TRBJ2-1, with 8 bases matching TRBD1. The junction had 10 bases not matched to a gene; V was cut back by 0 bases and J by 6 bases. The CDR3 has 16 residues. Germline V gene lookup returns CDR1 GTSNPN and CDR2 SVGIG (reference sequence). CDR3: CAWSVQGQGAPNEQFF. The CDR3 bases are TGTGCCTGGAGTGTACAGGGCCAGGGGGCGCCCAATGAGCAGTTCTTC.

This clone has a handful of counts. The genes are TRBV27 and TRBJ2-3; 8 bases match TRBD1. The V and J ends lost 0 bases and 3 bases, in that order; junction bases with no gene match: 5. Germline CDR1 is MNHEY and CDR2 is SMNVEV (reference sequence). The CDR3 extends over 16 amino acids. The CDR3 nucleotides read TGTGCCAGCAGTTTATCCTCAGGGGGCGCGACAGATACGCAGTATTTT. It codes for CASSLSSGGATDTQYF.

The V call is TRBV19, the J call TRBJ2-7; 11 bases fit TRBD2. Germline-derived CDR1 and CDR2 are LNHDA and SQIVND (reference sequence). The CDR3 is 15 residues long. V shed 5 bases, J shed 3 bases, and the junction held 6 bases outside the gene matches. CDR3 residues: CASSATSGSLYEQYF. Here the CDR3 DNA reads TGTGCCAGTAGTGCAACTAGCGGGAGTCTCTACGAGCAGTACTTC. Filled out from reference TRBV19 and TRBJ2-7, the complete variable domain reads DGGITQSPKYLFRKEGQNVTLSCEQNLNHDAMYWYRQDPGQGLRLIYYSQIVNDFQKGDIAEGYSVSREKKESFPLTVTSAQKNPTAFYLCASSATSGSLYEQYFGPGTRLTVT.

This chain uses TRBV15 with TRBJ1-3; tentatively, D is TRBD1 (5 bases). Trimming took 5 bases from V and 0 from J, leaving 11 bases between them. This CDR3 region has 15 residues. CDR1 is LNHNV, CDR2 YYDKDF, per germline (reference sequence). CDR3 in DNA: TGTGCCACCAGCCCCCGGGGGGTCTCTGGAAACACCATATATTTT. Its protein product is CATSPRGVSGNTIYF.

V is TRBV7-9 and J is TRBJ2-7; 7 bases map to TRBD2. Germline V lookup: CDR1 SEHNR, CDR2 FQNEAQ (reference sequence). The CDR3 is 14 residues long. V shed 5 bases, J shed 2 bases, and the junction held 6 bases outside the gene matches. The CDR3 loop reads CASSVSGPTYEQYF. CDR3 DNA sequence: TGTGCCAGCAGCGTTAGCGGGCCGACCTACGAGCAGTACTTC. Combining the CDR3 with reference TRBV7-9 and TRBJ2-7 gives the whole variable domain DTGVSQNPRHKITKRGQNVTFRCDPISEHNRLYWYRQTLGQGPEFLTYFQNEAQLEKSRLLSDRFSAERPKGSFSTLEIQRTEQGDSAMYLCASSVSGPTYEQYFGPGTRLTVT.